This TCR beta chain was captured by sequencing in a study of CD8 T cells in Susac syndrome. The germline CDR1 and CDR2 sequences are MGHRA and YSYEKL. Trimming cost V 0 bases and J 3 bases, with 12 bases left between them. The length of the CDR3 is 15 residues. Blood CD8+ and CD4+ T cells underwent high-throughput TCR beta sequencing. Negative isolation was used for CD8+ and CD4+ T cells, and FACS enrichment was applied to TEMRA cells. An amount of RNA that ranged from roughly 0.45 to 1 ug was reverse transcribed with random hexamers. TCRdb called the immunoSEQ multiplex PCR reads again in MiXCR, with one record for every CDR3 protein. This sample yields some 260,000 distinct CDR3 sequences, of which around 84% are seen a single time; over 0.1% belongs to the top ten.

Sequencing was done on a sample of CD8+ T cells from PBMCs. The genes are TRBV4-1 and TRBJ2-7; D possibly corresponds to TRBD1 (6 bases). The sequence came from a human donor with multiple sclerosis. This CDR3 reads CASSQDRTDFYEQYF. CDR3 in DNA: TGCGCCAGCAGCCAAGATAGGACAGACTTCTACGAGCAGTACTTC.